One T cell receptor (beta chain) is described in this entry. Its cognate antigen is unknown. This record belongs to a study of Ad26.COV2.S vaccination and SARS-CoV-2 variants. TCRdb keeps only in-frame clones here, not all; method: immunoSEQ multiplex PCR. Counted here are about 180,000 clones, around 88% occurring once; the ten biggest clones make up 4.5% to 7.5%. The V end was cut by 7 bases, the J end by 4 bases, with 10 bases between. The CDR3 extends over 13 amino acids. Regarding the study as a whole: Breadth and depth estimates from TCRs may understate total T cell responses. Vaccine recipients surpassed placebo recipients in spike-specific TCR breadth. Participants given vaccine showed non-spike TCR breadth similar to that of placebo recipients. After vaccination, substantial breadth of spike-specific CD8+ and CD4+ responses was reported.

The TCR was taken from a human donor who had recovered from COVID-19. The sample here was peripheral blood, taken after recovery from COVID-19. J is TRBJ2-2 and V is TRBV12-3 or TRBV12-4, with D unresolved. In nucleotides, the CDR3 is TGTGCCAGCACCCATAGTTTCACCGGGGAGCTGTTTTTT. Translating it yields CASTHSFTGELFF.